Below, one TCR beta chain is given with its context. The antigen remains unidentified. Its ends do not fully match the called genes, so a read error is possible. Everyone who donated was a healthy bone marrow donor. Germline assignment: CDR1 MNHEY and CDR2 SVGAGI. The CDR3 loop spans 11 amino acids. In the PCR, 60 Vbeta and 13 Jbeta primers were used. Assay used: immunoSEQ multiplex PCR; TCRdb lists only in-frame clones, some missing. The table has 120,000 to 150,000 clones, around four fifths seen once. The sample originates from a study of cytomegalovirus exposure and HLA in healthy donors. Study conclusions and caveats: While the bulk of TCR sequences proved rare, some public TCRs turned up in many donors.

Sequenced material: PBMCs. This sequence originates from a boy between 2 and 10 years old in good health and CMV-seronegative. The rearrangement links TRBV6-5 to TRBJ1-1; possibly TRBD1 for D (6 bases). The CDR3: CTSSKAGASFF. In DNA, the CDR3 is TGTACCAGCAGTAAGGCAGGGGCATCTTTCTTT.